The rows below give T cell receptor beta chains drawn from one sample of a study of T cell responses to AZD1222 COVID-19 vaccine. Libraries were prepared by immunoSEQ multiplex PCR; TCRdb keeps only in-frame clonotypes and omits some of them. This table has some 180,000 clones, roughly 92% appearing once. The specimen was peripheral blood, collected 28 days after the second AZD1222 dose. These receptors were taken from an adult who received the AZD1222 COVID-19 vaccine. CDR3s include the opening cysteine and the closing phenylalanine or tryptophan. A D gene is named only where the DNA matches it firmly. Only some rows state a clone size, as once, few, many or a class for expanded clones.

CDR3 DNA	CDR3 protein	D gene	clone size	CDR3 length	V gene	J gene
TGTGCCAGCAGTAGACAGGGGAGAGGCTCACCCCTCCACTTT	CASSRQGRGSPLHF	TRBD1	.	14	TRBV2	TRBJ1-6
TGTGCCAGCAGTTTAGCTCGGTCGGCTTTCTTT	CASSLARSAFF	.	.	11	TRBV12-3/TRBV12-4	TRBJ1-1
TGTGCCAGCAGCACCGAGGGTCGGAGGGGGCCCTACAATGAGCAGTTCTTC	CASSTEGRRGPYNEQFF	.	.	17	TRBV27	TRBJ2-1
TGTGCCAGCAGTGAAGACCGGCGGGGGGGCTACAATGAGCAGTTCTTC	CASSEDRRGGYNEQFF	TRBD2	.	16	TRBV2	TRBJ2-1
TGCGCCAGCAGCCAAACGACTAGCGTCTCTGAGCAGTTCTTC	CASSQTTSVSEQFF	TRBD2	.	14	TRBV4-1	TRBJ2-1
TGTGCCAGTAAGCCCCGGCTCGGCACCGGGGAGCTGTTTTTT	CASKPRLGTGELFF	.	once	14	TRBV6-5	TRBJ2-2
TGTGCCAGCAGTCCTCGGGCGTGGGCCGGAGATGAGCAGTTCTTC	CASSPRAWAGDEQFF	.	.	15	TRBV28	TRBJ2-1
TGTGCCAGCAGAGCGGAATTTAGCACAGATACGCAGTATTTT	CASRAEFSTDTQYF	.	.	14	TRBV2	TRBJ2-3
TGTGCCTGGAGTGTGTCAGATACGCAGTATTTT	CAWSVSDTQYF	.	.	11	TRBV30	TRBJ2-3
TGTGCCAGCAAGGAGACAGGGCTCTACGAGCAGTACTTC	CASKETGLYEQYF	TRBD1	.	13	TRBV2	TRBJ2-7
TGTGCCAGCAGCCGGGACCTACGTGGTGATACGCAGTATTTT	CASSRDLRGDTQYF	.	.	14	TRBV3-1/TRBV3-2	TRBJ2-3
TGCGCCAGCAGCTCCCCGAATTGGAGGAAGGAGAACACCGGGGAGCTGTTTTTT	CASSSPNWRKENTGELFF	.	.	18	TRBV5-1	TRBJ2-2
TGTGCCAGCAGTGGACAGGGTAGAAATCAGCCCCAGCATTTT	CASSGQGRNQPQHF	TRBD1	once	14	TRBV2	TRBJ1-5
TGTGCCAGCAGCCTCGGGACAGGAGGGAACATTCAGTACTTC	CASSLGTGGNIQYF	TRBD1	.	14	TRBV14	TRBJ2-4
TGTGCCAGCTCACCGCGGGACAAGAGCTCTGGAAACACCATATATTTT	CASSPRDKSSGNTIYF	.	.	16	TRBV18	TRBJ1-3
TGTGCCAGCAGCAAAAGCGGGGGGCCCTTCGAGCAGTACTTC	CASSKSGGPFEQYF	TRBD2	.	14	TRBV6-5	TRBJ2-7
TGTGCCAGCAGCTCCGGGACCCAAGAGACCCAGTACTTC	CASSSGTQETQYF	.	.	13	TRBV7-3	TRBJ2-5
TGTGCCAGCAGTTTAGCTCACCGAGACGAGCAGTACTTC	CASSLAHRDEQYF	.	.	13	TRBV12-3/TRBV12-4	TRBJ2-7
TGTGCCAGCAGCACGGGACAGAACACTGAAGCTTTCTTT	CASSTGQNTEAFF	.	.	13	TRBV7-9	TRBJ1-1
TGTGCCAGCAGTTTACTAGCGGGATCCGACACAGATACGCAGTATTTT	CASSLLAGSDTDTQYF	TRBD2	.	16	TRBV27	TRBJ2-3
TGTGCCACCCGACGGGGCGAGTTAAATAATTCACCCCTCCACTTT	CATRRGELNNSPLHF	.	.	15	TRBV19	TRBJ1-6
TGTGCCAGCAGCCGACGGGACAGGAAGCAGTACTTC	CASSRRDRKQYF	TRBD1	.	12	TRBV7-8	TRBJ2-7
TGTGCCAGCAGTAGGGGAGGCACTGAAGCTTTCTTT	CASSRGGTEAFF	.	.	12	TRBV6-5	TRBJ1-1
TGCGCCAGCAGCCAAGTACCCCGGATTGAGCAGTTCTTC	CASSQVPRIEQFF	.	.	13	TRBV4-1	TRBJ2-1
TGTGCCAGCAGCTTGCGCCGGGAACAAGAGACCCAGTACTTC	CASSLRREQETQYF	.	.	14	TRBV5-4	TRBJ2-5
TGTGCCAGCAGCTTCGCGACCGGGCCCCAGCATTTT	CASSFATGPQHF	.	.	12	TRBV7-2	TRBJ1-5
TGTGCCAGCAGCGTAGCTCCGGAATACGAGCAGTACTTC	CASSVAPEYEQYF	.	.	13	TRBV9	TRBJ2-7
TGTGCCAGCAGTCGGTTGGGCGAGCAGTACTTC	CASSRLGEQYF	.	.	11	TRBV6-5	TRBJ2-7
TGTGCCAGTAGTAGAGGCGTCAGGGGAATGAACAATGAGCAGTTCTTC	CASSRGVRGMNNEQFF	.	.	16	TRBV19	TRBJ2-1
TGTGCCAGTAGAACAGGGGGCGGAAGGACTGAAGCTTTCTTT	CASRTGGGRTEAFF	TRBD1	.	14	TRBV19	TRBJ1-1
TGCGCCAGCAGCTCCGGGACTAGCCTTAATGAGCAGTTCTTC	CASSSGTSLNEQFF	TRBD2	.	14	TRBV10-1	TRBJ2-1
TGTGCCAGCAGCTTGTCGGGACAGGCGTTCACCGGGGAGCTGTTTTTT	CASSLSGQAFTGELFF	TRBD1	.	16	TRBV11-2	TRBJ2-2
TGTGCCAGCAGCCCGGACCCGGGTGGCGGTGAAAAACTGTTTTTT	CASSPDPGGGEKLFF	.	.	15	TRBV7-2	TRBJ1-4
TGCGCCAGCAGCTCGGGCCAGACAGCGGGAGGTGACCAGTACTTC	CASSSGQTAGGDQYF	TRBD2	.	15	TRBV5-1	TRBJ2-5
TGTGCCAGCATGGAAGTAGGACGACGTCGGTACGAGCAGTACTTC	CASMEVGRRRYEQYF	.	.	15	TRBV2	TRBJ2-7
TGTGCCAGCAGAAAAATCGGGGGGAGAGTTCCGGGCACTGAAGCTTTCTTT	CASRKIGGRVPGTEAFF	.	.	17	TRBV27	TRBJ1-1
TGTGCCAGCAGCTTATTCTGGCAAACCTCTGGAAACACCATATATTTT	CASSLFWQTSGNTIYF	.	.	16	TRBV7-6	TRBJ1-3
TGTGCCAGTAGTGCGAACCCCCGACTAGGACGTACGCAGTATTTT	CASSANPRLGRTQYF	.	.	15	TRBV19	TRBJ2-3
TGTGCCAGCAGCCTCTACAGCACTGAAGCTTTCTTT	CASSLYSTEAFF	.	.	12	TRBV7-9	TRBJ1-1
TGCGCCAGCAGCCCTCAATTGGGTAGCGGGAGGGACACAGATACGCAGTATTTT	CASSPQLGSGRDTDTQYF	TRBD2	.	18	TRBV5-1	TRBJ2-3
TGTGCCAGCAGTGAGAGGGGGATGGGGACTAATGAAAAACTGTTTTTT	CASSERGMGTNEKLFF	.	.	16	TRBV2	TRBJ1-4
TGTGCCAGCAGCGTCGATAGCGGGAGCGCCCAAGAGACCCAGTACTTC	CASSVDSGSAQETQYF	TRBD2	.	16	TRBV9	TRBJ2-5